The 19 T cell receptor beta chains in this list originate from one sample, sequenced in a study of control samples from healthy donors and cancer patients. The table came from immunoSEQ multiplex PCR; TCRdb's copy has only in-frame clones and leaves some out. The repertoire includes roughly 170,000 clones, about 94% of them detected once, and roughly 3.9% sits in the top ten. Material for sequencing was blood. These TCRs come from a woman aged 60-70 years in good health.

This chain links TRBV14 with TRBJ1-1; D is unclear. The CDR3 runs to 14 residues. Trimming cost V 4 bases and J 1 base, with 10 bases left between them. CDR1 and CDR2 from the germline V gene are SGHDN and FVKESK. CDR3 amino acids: CASSRGGENTEAFF. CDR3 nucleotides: TGTGCCAGCAGCCGGGGTGGGGAGAACACTGAAGCTTTCTTT.

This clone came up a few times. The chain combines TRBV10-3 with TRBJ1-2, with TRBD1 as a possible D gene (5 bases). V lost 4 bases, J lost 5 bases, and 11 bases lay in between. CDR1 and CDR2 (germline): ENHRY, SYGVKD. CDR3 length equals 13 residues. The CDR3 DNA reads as TGTGCCATCAGTGGACAGCATAAGTATGGCTACACCTTC. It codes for CAISGQHKYGYTF.

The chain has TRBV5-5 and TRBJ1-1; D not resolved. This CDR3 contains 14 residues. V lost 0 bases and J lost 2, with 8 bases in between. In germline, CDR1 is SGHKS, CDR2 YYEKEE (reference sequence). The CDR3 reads CASSLVWENTEAFF. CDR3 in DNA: TGTGCCAGCAGCTTGGTATGGGAAAACACTGAAGCTTTCTTT.

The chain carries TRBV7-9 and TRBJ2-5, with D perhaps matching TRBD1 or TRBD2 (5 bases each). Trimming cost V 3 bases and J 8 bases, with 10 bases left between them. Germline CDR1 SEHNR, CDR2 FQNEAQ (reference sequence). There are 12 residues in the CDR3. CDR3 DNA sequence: TGTGCCAGCAGCTTGGGGGTTGAAACCCAGTACTTC. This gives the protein CASSLGVETQYF. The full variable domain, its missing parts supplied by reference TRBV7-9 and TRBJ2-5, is DTGVSQNPRHKITKRGQNVTFRCDPISEHNRLYWYRQTLGQGPEFLTYFQNEAQLEKSRLLSDRFSAERPKGSFSTLEIQRTEQGDSAMYLCASSLGVETQYFGPGTRLLVL.

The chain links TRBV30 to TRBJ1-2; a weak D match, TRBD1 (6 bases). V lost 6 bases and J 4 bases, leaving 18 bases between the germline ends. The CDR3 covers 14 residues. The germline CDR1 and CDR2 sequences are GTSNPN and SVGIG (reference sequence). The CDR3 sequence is CACSAGQRSYGYTF. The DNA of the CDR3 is TGTGCCTGCTCCGCAGGACAGAGGTCCTATGGCTACACCTTC.

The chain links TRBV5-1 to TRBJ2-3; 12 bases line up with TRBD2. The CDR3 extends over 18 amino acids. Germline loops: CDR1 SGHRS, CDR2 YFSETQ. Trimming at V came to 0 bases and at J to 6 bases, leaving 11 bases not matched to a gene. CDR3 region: CASSLAGSSGGARDTQYF. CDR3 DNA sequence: TGCGCCAGCAGCTTGGCAGGTTCTAGCGGGGGGGCCAGGGATACGCAGTATTTT. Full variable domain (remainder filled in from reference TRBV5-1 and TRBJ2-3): KAGVTQTPRYLIKTRGQQVTLSCSPISGHRSVSWYQQTPGQGLQFLFEYFSETQRNKGNFPGRFSGRQFSNSRSEMNVSTLELGDSALYLCASSLAGSSGGARDTQYFGPGTRLTVL.

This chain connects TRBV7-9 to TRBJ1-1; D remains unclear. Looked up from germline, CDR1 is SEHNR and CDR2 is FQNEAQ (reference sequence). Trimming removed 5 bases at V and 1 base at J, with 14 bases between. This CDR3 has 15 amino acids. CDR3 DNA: TGTGCCAGCAGCCACGGGTGGGCAGGGAACACTGAAGCTTTCTTT. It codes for CASSHGWAGNTEAFF.

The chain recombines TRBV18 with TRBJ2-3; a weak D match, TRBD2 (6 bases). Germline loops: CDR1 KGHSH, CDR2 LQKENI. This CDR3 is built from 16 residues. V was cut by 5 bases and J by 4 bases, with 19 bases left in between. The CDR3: CASSSNSVGGADTQYF. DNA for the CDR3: TGTGCCAGCTCATCAAACTCCGTCGGGGGAGCAGATACGCAGTATTTT.

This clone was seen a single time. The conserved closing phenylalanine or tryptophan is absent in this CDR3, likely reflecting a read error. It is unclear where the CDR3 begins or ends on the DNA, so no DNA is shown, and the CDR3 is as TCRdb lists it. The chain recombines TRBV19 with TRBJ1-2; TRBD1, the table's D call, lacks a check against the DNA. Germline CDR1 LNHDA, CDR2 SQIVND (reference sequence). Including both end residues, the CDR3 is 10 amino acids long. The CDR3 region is CASSMSGPMV.

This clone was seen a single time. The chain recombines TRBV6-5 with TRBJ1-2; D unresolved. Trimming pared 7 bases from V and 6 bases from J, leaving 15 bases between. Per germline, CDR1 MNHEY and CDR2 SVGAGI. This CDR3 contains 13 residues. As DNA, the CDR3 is TGTGCCAGCACAGGCCCACCTCGTAATGGCTACACCTTC. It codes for CASTGPPRNGYTF.

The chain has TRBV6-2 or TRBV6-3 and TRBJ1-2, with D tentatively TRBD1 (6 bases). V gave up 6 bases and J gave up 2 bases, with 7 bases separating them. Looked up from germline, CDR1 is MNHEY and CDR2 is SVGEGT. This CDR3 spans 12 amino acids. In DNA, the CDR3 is TGTGCCAGCAGCGGACAGAACTATGGCTACACCTTC. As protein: CASSGQNYGYTF.

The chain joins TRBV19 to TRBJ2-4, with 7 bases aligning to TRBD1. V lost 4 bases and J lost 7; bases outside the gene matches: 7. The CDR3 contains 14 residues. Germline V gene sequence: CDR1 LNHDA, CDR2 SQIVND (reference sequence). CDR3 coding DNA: TGTGCCAGTAGTACGTCGGGGACAGTTAACATTCAGTACTTC. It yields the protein CASSTSGTVNIQYF.

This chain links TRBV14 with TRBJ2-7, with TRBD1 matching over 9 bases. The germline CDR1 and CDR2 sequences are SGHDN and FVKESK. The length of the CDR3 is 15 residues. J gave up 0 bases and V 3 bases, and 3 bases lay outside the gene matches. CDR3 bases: TGTGCCAGCAGCCACTGGGACAGGGACTCCTACGAGCAGTACTTC. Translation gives CASSHWDRDSYEQYF.

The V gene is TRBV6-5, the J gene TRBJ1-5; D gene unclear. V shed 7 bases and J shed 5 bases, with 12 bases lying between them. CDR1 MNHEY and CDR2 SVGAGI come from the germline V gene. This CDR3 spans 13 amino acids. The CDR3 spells CASTGSGDQPQHF. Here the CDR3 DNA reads TGTGCCAGCACGGGGAGTGGGGATCAGCCCCAGCATTTT.

CDR3 in amino acids: CASSRLEEQFF. Written as DNA, the CDR3 is TGTGCCAGCAGTAGGTTAGAAGAGCAGTTCTTC. The rearrangement joins TRBV2 to TRBJ2-1; D not resolved. Germline lookup yields CDR1 SNHLY and CDR2 FYNNEI. There are 11 residues in the CDR3. With 5 bases removed from V and 10 bases from J, the gap between germline ends came to 9 bases.

The CDR3, as DNA: TGTGCCAGCAGCGCCGACAGACTCTATGGCTACACCTTC. This gives the protein CASSADRLYGYTF. The chain is built from TRBV7-2 and TRBJ1-2, with D perhaps matching TRBD1 (5 bases). The CDR3 extends over 13 amino acids. Germline CDR1 reads SGHTA; CDR2 reads FQGNSA. V lost 5 bases to trimming and J lost 4 bases, with 11 bases between them.

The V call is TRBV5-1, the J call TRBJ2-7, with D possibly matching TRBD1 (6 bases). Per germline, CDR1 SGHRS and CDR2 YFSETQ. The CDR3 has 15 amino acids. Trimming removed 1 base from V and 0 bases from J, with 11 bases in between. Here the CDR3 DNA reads TGCGCCAGCAGCTTGTTAGGACAGAGCTCCTACGAGCAGTACTTC. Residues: CASSLLGQSSYEQYF.

CDR3 bases: TGCGCCAGCAGCTCGGGACAGGGAAACTATGGCTACACCTTC. Its translation: CASSSGQGNYGYTF. The genes are TRBV4-3 and TRBJ1-2, with 9 nucleotides matching TRBD1. J lost 2 bases, V lost 5 bases, and 3 bases had no gene match. Looked up from germline, CDR1 is LGHNA and CDR2 is YSLEER. The CDR3 consists of 14 residues.

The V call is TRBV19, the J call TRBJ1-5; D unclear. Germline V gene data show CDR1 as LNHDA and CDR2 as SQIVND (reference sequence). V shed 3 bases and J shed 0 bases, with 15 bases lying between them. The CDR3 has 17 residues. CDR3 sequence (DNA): TGTGCCAGTAGTATCGCAGGCATCTGGAATAGCAATCAGCCCCAGCATTTT. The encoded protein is CASSIAGIWNSNQPQHF.